The 25 T cell receptor beta chains given below trace back to one sample, sequenced in a study of human T cells and chemical hapten exposure (dated by TCRdb to about 2021). Reading the label with the study, this specimen's time point is: patch test 3, about 24 weeks after DPC sensitization. The label giving this sample's treatment or condition can be read as: therapeutic diphenylcyclopropenone sensitization with weekly scalp DPC. The library was made by RACE. TCRdb names NextSeq 500 as the instrument used. The public sequencing data were trimmed at Q25 with fastp and processed into clonotypes with MiXCR by TCRdb, which kept only in-frame beta chains. Under each unique CDR3 protein, matching rows form one entry showing the most common genes and DNA. The sample includes tens of thousands of distinct CDR3 sequences, with 11% observed a single time. The ten most abundant clones make up more than 2% of the sample.

The sample here was whole blood, taken in connection with sensitization to the hapten diphenylcyclopropenone (DPC). The source of these receptors is a woman aged 25-40 years with alopecia areata. Some clones in this sample may be carry-over from other donors' samples.

This clonotype was picked up a small number of times. J is TRBJ1-6 and V is TRBV27; weak D call: TRBD1 (6 bases). Germline V gene sequence: CDR1 MNHEY, CDR2 SMNVEV (reference sequence). The V gene lost 7 bases and the J gene lost 5 bases, with 18 bases spanning the gap. There are 16 residues in the CDR3. CDR3 in DNA: TGTGCCAGCAAATTCAAGGGGGGCGGCCATAATTCACCCCTCCACTTT. Amino acids: CASKFKGGGHNSPLHF.

V and J are TRBV28 and TRBJ1-5; no definite D call. The germline V gene has CDR1 MDHEN and CDR2 SYDVKM. V was shortened by 3 bases and J by 2 bases, with 11 bases between the two germline ends. The CDR3 loop spans 15 amino acids. CDR3 region: CASSFSGGRNQPQHF. The CDR3 nucleotides read TGTGCCAGCAGTTTTTCGGGTGGCCGCAATCAGCCCCAGCATTTT.

This clonotype was seen a few times. The CDR3 sequence: CASSMWEGPNEQYF. The CDR3 coding sequence is TGTGCCAGCTCAATGTGGGAGGGCCCGAACGAGCAGTACTTC. This chain connects TRBV18 to TRBJ2-7; 7 nucleotides align to TRBD2. V lost 5 bases, J lost 5 bases, and 9 bases stayed unmatched. Germline V gives CDR1 KGHSH, CDR2 LQKENI. The CDR3 length is 14 residues.

V and J are TRBV15 and TRBJ1-6; perhaps TRBD1 as D (5 bases). Trimming took 1 base from V and 0 from J, leaving 10 bases between them. The CDR3 is 17 residues long. Per the germline V gene, CDR1 is LNHNV and CDR2 is YYDKDF (reference sequence). Written as DNA, the CDR3 is TGTGCCACCAGCAGAGTTTCAGGGAGCTCCTATAATTCACCCCTCCACTTT. Amino acids: CATSRVSGSSYNSPLHF. Combining the CDR3 with reference TRBV15 and TRBJ1-6 gives the whole variable domain DAMVIQNPRYQVTQFGKPVTLSCSQTLNHNVMYWYQQKSSQAPKLLFHYYDKDFNNEADTPDNFQSRRPNTSFCFLDIRSPGLGDTAMYLCATSRVSGSSYNSPLHFGNGTRLTVT.

This clonotype was seen only a few times. CDR3 bases: TGCAGTGCTCCCCTGAGATGGCCGCCCTACGAGCAGTACTTC. Translation gives CSAPLRWPPYEQYF. The chain carries TRBV20-1 and TRBJ2-7; D is unclear. V lost 5 bases and J 2 bases, leaving 16 bases between the germline ends. The CDR3 is 14 residues long. The germline gives CDR1 DFQATT, CDR2 SNEGSKA (reference sequence).

This rearrangement joins TRBV20-1 to TRBJ1-4; D call uncertain. The CDR3 loop spans 13 amino acids. Trimming left V 6 bases short and J 3 bases short, with 11 bases between. Germline lookup yields CDR1 DFQATT and CDR2 SNEGSKA (reference sequence). CDR3 nucleotides: TGCAGTGCCGGTATACCTCCTAATGAAAAACTGTTTTTT. Its translation is CSAGIPPNEKLFF.

The chain is built from TRBV6-1 and TRBJ1-6; D not resolved. This CDR3 region has 15 residues. The germline CDR1 and CDR2 sequences are MNHNS and SASEGT. The V end lost 0 bases, the J end lost 8 bases, and 11 bases lay between the germline ends. CDR3 coding DNA: TGTGCCAGCAGTGAAGCCCAGGCAGCTTATTCACCCCTCCACTTT. Protein sequence: CASSEAQAAYSPLHF.

This clonotype appeared a few times. The rearrangement uses TRBV9 and TRBJ2-1; 9 bases are shared with TRBD2. The CDR3 consists of 15 residues. With V trimmed by 2 bases and J by 10 bases, 10 bases remained unmatched. From germline, CDR1 is SGDLS and CDR2 YYNGEE. CDR3 DNA: TGTGCCAGCAGCGTGGGGACTAGCTTCATCGGGGAGCAGTTCTTC. Its protein is CASSVGTSFIGEQFF.

The chain carries TRBV10-3 and TRBJ2-7, with a possible D match to TRBD2 (5 bases). Trimming pared 4 bases from V and 4 bases from J, leaving 11 bases between. The CDR3 consists of 13 residues. CDR1 and CDR2 from the germline V gene are ENHRY and SYGVKD. CDR3 sequence: CAISGDEGYEQYF. CDR3 in DNA: TGTGCCATCAGTGGGGATGAGGGTTACGAGCAGTACTTC.

This clonotype was recorded many times. The chain recombines TRBV29-1 with TRBJ1-5, with D perhaps TRBD1 (5 bases). CDR3 length: 12 amino acids. The V and J ends lost 6 bases and 1 base respectively, with 7 bases between them. Per germline, CDR1 SQVTM and CDR2 ANQGSEA. CDR3 loop: CSVGGSNQPQHF. CDR3 nucleotides: TGCAGCGTGGGGGGAAGCAATCAGCCCCAGCATTTT.

This clonotype was seen a handful of times. V is TRBV7-3 and J is TRBJ1-1, with 8 bases lining up with TRBD1. Germline V CDR1 and CDR2: SGHTA, FQGTGA. The CDR3 consists of 13 residues. With V trimmed by 4 bases and J by 4 bases, 2 bases remained unmatched. The CDR3 nucleotides are TGTGCCAGCAGCTCGACAGGGGCCACTGAAGCTTTCTTT. This translates into CASSSTGATEAFF.

In this sample, this clonotype turned up many times. V and J are TRBV7-9 and TRBJ1-2, with D uncertain. The germline V and J ends were trimmed by 7 bases and 4 bases, with 13 bases remaining between them. The CDR3 extends over 13 amino acids. CDR1 is SEHNR and CDR2 is FQNEAQ in the germline V gene (reference sequence). The chain's CDR3 is CASTQDGGYGYTF. CDR3 nucleotide sequence: TGTGCCAGCACCCAGGACGGAGGCTATGGCTACACCTTC.

This chain uses TRBV7-9 with TRBJ2-3; TRBD2 is a possible D gene (6 bases). From germline, CDR1 is SEHNR and CDR2 FQNEAQ (reference sequence). The CDR3 runs 18 residues. Trimming took off 5 bases at V and 0 bases at J, with 21 bases between the two ends. DNA for the CDR3: TGTGCCAGCAGCGCCCAAGACCCTCTAGCGTATAGCACAGATACGCAGTATTTT. Translating gives CASSAQDPLAYSTDTQYF.

This clonotype was counted between two and nine times. The rearrangement joins TRBV20-1 to TRBJ1-4; maybe TRBD1 (6 bases). V gave up 2 bases and J gave up 8 bases, with 12 bases separating them. Germline V gives CDR1 DFQATT, CDR2 SNEGSKA (reference sequence). This CDR3 is built from 13 residues. The CDR3 loop is CSARTGIGEKLFF. CDR3 coding DNA: TGCAGTGCTAGAACAGGGATAGGGGAAAAACTGTTTTTT.

The rearrangement uses TRBV2 and TRBJ2-5, with unresolved D. Germline CDR1 reads SNHLY; CDR2 reads FYNNEI. CDR3 length: 12 residues. The V and J ends lost 6 bases and 4 bases respectively, with 9 bases between them. The CDR3 bases are TGTGCCAGCAGGCAGACTCTAGAGACCCAGTACTTC. Translation gives CASRQTLETQYF.

This clonotype was seen more than once but under ten times. The chain has TRBV20-1 and TRBJ2-7, with 12 bases aligning to TRBD2. After removal of 1 base from V and 3 bases from J, the junction contained 1 base not matched to a gene. The CDR3 runs 14 residues. Germline CDR1 DFQATT, CDR2 SNEGSKA (reference sequence). The CDR3 DNA is TGCAGTGCTAGAGGGACTAGCGGGAACTACGAGCAGTACTTC. Encoded protein: CSARGTSGNYEQYF.

At least ten counts were recorded for this clonotype. V and J are TRBV7-2 and TRBJ1-1; D unclear. Germline CDR1 and CDR2: SGHTA and FQGNSA. The germline V and J ends were trimmed by 2 bases and 1 base, with 8 bases remaining between them. This CDR3 spans 14 amino acids. The CDR3 here is CASSLFEGNTEAFF. The CDR3 DNA reads TGTGCCAGCAGCTTATTCGAGGGGAACACTGAAGCTTTCTTT.

The V call is TRBV5-1, the J call TRBJ1-5; D is possibly TRBD1 (6 bases). Trimming took off 4 bases at V and 6 bases at J, with 17 bases between the two ends. Germline V CDR1 and CDR2: SGHRS, YFSETQ. The CDR3 is 15 residues long. CDR3 region: CASSPDGGGGQPQHF. The CDR3 nucleotides read TGCGCCAGCAGCCCCGACGGGGGGGGCGGTCAGCCCCAGCATTTT.

This clonotype was observed a few times. The rearrangement uses TRBV6-2 or TRBV6-3 and TRBJ2-2; D is unclear. The ends were cut back, 6 bases at V and 0 bases at J, with 5 bases in the middle. This CDR3 has 13 residues. Germline CDR1 MNHEY, CDR2 SVGEGT. The CDR3 loop reads CASRGSNTGELFF. In nucleotides, the CDR3 is TGTGCCAGCAGGGGCTCGAACACCGGGGAGCTGTTTTTT.

This clonotype turned up a few times. The chain is built from TRBV28 and TRBJ2-7; tentatively, D is TRBD1 or TRBD2 (5 bases each). V gave up 5 bases and J gave up 1 base, with 9 bases separating them. The germline gives CDR1 MDHEN, CDR2 SYDVKM. The CDR3 extends over 13 amino acids. This CDR3 reads CASSRGPSYEQYF. Here the CDR3 DNA reads TGTGCCAGCAGTAGGGGACCTTCCTACGAGCAGTACTTC.

This clonotype was found many times. The V gene is TRBV30, the J gene TRBJ1-5, with 7 bases fitting TRBD1. CDR3 length equals 13 residues. V lost 2 bases to trimming and J lost 6 bases; unmatched junction nucleotides: 4. Per the germline V gene, CDR1 is GTSNPN and CDR2 is SVGIG (reference sequence). The CDR3 sequence: CAWSPTGVQPQHF. DNA of the CDR3: TGTGCCTGGAGTCCCACAGGGGTTCAGCCCCAGCATTTT.

This clonotype was observed a handful of times. The chain combines TRBV11-3 with TRBJ2-4; D is unresolved. V was clipped by 0 bases and J by 6 bases, with 6 bases between them. This CDR3 comprises 13 residues. Looked up from germline, CDR1 is SGHNT and CDR2 is YENEEA. The CDR3 protein is CASSLDSRNIQYF. CDR3 bases: TGTGCCAGCAGCTTAGATAGCAGAAACATTCAGTACTTC.

The CDR3, as DNA: TGTGCCAGCAGTTTCAGGGGAACCCCCACCGGGGAGCTGTTTTTT. Its protein product is CASSFRGTPTGELFF. This chain connects TRBV12-3 or TRBV12-4 to TRBJ2-2; D perhaps matches TRBD1 (6 bases). Trimming cost V 3 bases and J 4 bases, with 12 bases left between them. The CDR3 is made up of 15 amino acids.

In this sample, this clonotype turned up a few times. The chain links TRBV20-1 to TRBJ2-3; D not certain. This CDR3 contains 14 residues. V dropped 0 bases and J dropped 0 bases, with 7 bases sitting between them. Germline loops: CDR1 DFQATT, CDR2 SNEGSKA (reference sequence). In DNA, the CDR3 is TGCAGTGCTAGAGATCCAGGTAGCACAGATACGCAGTATTTT. Residues: CSARDPGSTDTQYF.

This clonotype has a count of ten or more. This chain links TRBV18 with TRBJ2-2, with D possibly TRBD1 on 5 matching bases. The CDR3 totals 16 residues. Germline V CDR1 and CDR2: KGHSH, LQKENI. V was cut by 0 bases and J by 1 base, with 9 bases left in between. CDR3 residues: CASSPPGDRNTGELFF. CDR3 nucleotides: TGTGCCAGCTCACCACCGGGCGACAGGAACACCGGGGAGCTGTTTTTT.